This T cell receptor beta chain was observed in a study of blood T cells in healthy people across ages. Study-wide results and caveats: Donor CMV status was unknown, possibly confounding expanded clonotype changes. The fall in TCR beta diversity per million T cells was roughly linear with age. With naive T cell percentage, TCR beta diversity showed a strong correlation.

Worth noting for this clonotype: Antigen specificity is unknown.

About 10 milliliters of peripheral blood were drawn from each donor. The authors ran a second PCR of 7 to 11 cycles using a sample-barcoded 5' primer and a J-beta primer mix. A single record per CDR3 protein comes from TCRdb applying MiXCR to the 5' RACE reads. The sample shows 650,000 to 700,000 distinct CDR3 sequences, under 65% of them seen only once. Sequencing used blood. This receptor was taken from a woman over 75 in good health.

The CDR3 loop is CASSPPGLRYNEQFF. CDR3 DNA sequence: TGTGCCAGCAGTCCCCCGGGGTTGAGATACAATGAGCAGTTCTTC. The chain recombines TRBV25-1 with TRBJ2-1; maybe TRBD2 (5 bases). Per the germline V gene, CDR1 is MGHDK and CDR2 is SYGVNS. This CDR3 contains 15 residues. Trimming removed 5 bases at V and 4 bases at J, with 15 bases between. The variable domain in full, completed from reference TRBV25-1 and TRBJ2-1, reads EADIYQTPRYLVIGTGKKITLECSQTMGHDKMYWYQQDPGMELHLIHYSYGVNSTEKGDLSSESTVSRIRTEHFPLTLESARPSHTSQYLCASSPPGLRYNEQFFGPGTRLTVL.